The 21 T cell receptor beta chains below come from one sample, sequenced in a study of cytomegalovirus exposure and HLA in healthy donors. PCR employed 60 Vbeta and 13 Jbeta primers. The repertoire was sequenced with immunoSEQ multiplex PCR; TCRdb's copy has only in-frame clones and lacks some. The profile shows 150,000 or so clones, 60% to 75% of them singletons. Sequencing used PBMCs. These receptors all come from a man between 18 and 35 years old in good health and CMV-seronegative.

This chain uses TRBV20-1 with TRBJ2-1; 7 positions agree with TRBD1. The CDR3 has 11 residues. With 8 bases clipped from V and 12 bases from J, the junction kept 10 bases outside the gene matches. Germline V CDR1 and CDR2: DFQATT, SNEGSKA (reference sequence). CDR3 coding DNA: TGCAGTCCAAGACAGGGTCGAGGGCAGTTCTTC. It specifies CSPRQGRGQFF.

The chain carries TRBV7-8 and TRBJ1-5; a weak D match, TRBD1 (6 bases). The CDR3 totals 16 residues. Germline lookup yields CDR1 SGHVS and CDR2 FQNEAQ. V lost 1 base, J lost 0 bases, and 10 bases lay in between. The CDR3 nucleotides are TGTGCCAGCAGCTTAGGCTCCAGGGGTAGCAATCAGCCCCAGCATTTT. Its protein product is CASSLGSRGSNQPQHF.

The V gene is TRBV29-1, the J gene TRBJ2-1, with D unclear. Trimming left V 0 bases short and J 9 bases short, with 18 bases between. This CDR3 has 15 amino acids. Germline values: CDR1 SQVTM, CDR2 ANQGSEA. The CDR3 loop is CSVEDSTGLVGEQFF. The CDR3 DNA is TGCAGCGTTGAAGATTCCACCGGGTTGGTCGGTGAGCAGTTCTTC.

The V call is TRBV5-1, the J call TRBJ1-3; possible D gene TRBD1, 6 bases. Trimming took 3 bases from V and 0 from J, leaving 13 bases between them. This CDR3 has 16 residues. Germline CDR1 is SGHRS and CDR2 is YFSETQ. The CDR3 protein is CASSSGQWSSGNTIYF. As DNA, the CDR3 is TGCGCCAGCAGCTCCGGACAGTGGAGCTCTGGAAACACCATATATTTT.

The chain links TRBV5-1 to TRBJ2-2, with TRBD2 identical over 10 bases. Germline trimming cut 5 bases from V and 6 bases from J; bases unmatched to any gene: 10. The CDR3 runs 16 residues. From germline, CDR1 is SGHRS and CDR2 YFSETQ. CDR3 nucleotides: TGCGCCAGCAGGTCACCGGGACTAGCGACGGCCGGGGAGCTGTTTTTT. It yields the protein CASRSPGLATAGELFF.

The chain links TRBV5-1 to TRBJ1-3, with D perhaps matching TRBD1 (5 bases). The ends were cut back, 4 bases at V and 0 bases at J, with 11 bases in the middle. From germline, CDR1 is SGHRS and CDR2 YFSETQ. The CDR3 is made up of 15 amino acids. For the CDR3, the DNA is TGCGCCAGCAGCCTGGGGGAGAGCTCTGGAAACACCATATATTTT. Translation: CASSLGESSGNTIYF. The whole variable domain, remainder taken from reference TRBV5-1 and TRBJ1-3, is KAGVTQTPRYLIKTRGQQVTLSCSPISGHRSVSWYQQTPGQGLQFLFEYFSETQRNKGNFPGRFSGRQFSNSRSEMNVSTLELGDSALYLCASSLGESSGNTIYFGEGSWLTVV.

The chain links TRBV13 to TRBJ2-5, with 9 bases that match TRBD2. This CDR3 spans 16 amino acids. After removal of 2 bases from V and 3 bases from J, the junction contained 7 bases not matched to a gene. CDR1 and CDR2 (germline): PRHDT, FYEKMQ (reference sequence). CDR3 loop: CASSLWLAGRKETQYF. Here the CDR3 DNA reads TGTGCCAGCAGCTTATGGCTAGCGGGAAGAAAAGAGACCCAGTACTTC.

The chain has TRBV5-1 and TRBJ2-3, with D tentatively TRBD1 (7 bases). Trimming removed 2 bases from V and 3 bases from J, with 19 bases in between. This CDR3 spans 17 amino acids. Germline CDR1 reads SGHRS; CDR2 reads YFSETQ. CDR3 in amino acids: CASSFTYRGGRTDTQYF. CDR3 nucleotides: TGCGCCAGCAGCTTCACATACAGGGGAGGTAGGACAGATACGCAGTATTTT.

The rearrangement uses TRBV5-1 and TRBJ2-1, with TRBD2 identical over 10 bases. The germline gives CDR1 SGHRS, CDR2 YFSETQ. V shed 4 bases and J 1 base; nucleotides not matched to a gene: 5. The CDR3 loop spans 16 amino acids. The CDR3 region has the DNA TGCGCCAGCAGCCCGGGAGCGGGAGGGTCCTACAATGAGCAGTTCTTC. Protein sequence: CASSPGAGGSYNEQFF. The complete variable domain, with remaining parts taken from reference TRBV5-1 and TRBJ2-1, reads KAGVTQTPRYLIKTRGQQVTLSCSPISGHRSVSWYQQTPGQGLQFLFEYFSETQRNKGNFPGRFSGRQFSNSRSEMNVSTLELGDSALYLCASSPGAGGSYNEQFFGPGTRLTVL.

To note about this clone: Other DNA sequences in this sample translate to the same CDR3. The rearrangement joins TRBV30 to TRBJ2-3; 11 bases fit TRBD2. The CDR3 sequence is 16 residues long. Germline V gene lookup returns CDR1 GTSNPN and CDR2 SVGIG (reference sequence). The V segment lost 0 bases and the J segment 6 bases; nucleotides outside the gene matches: 8. Here the CDR3 reads CAWSVQGLAVGDTQYF. Here the CDR3 DNA reads TGTGCCTGGAGTGTACAGGGACTAGCGGTGGGGGATACGCAGTATTTT.

The V and J genes are TRBV5-6 and TRBJ1-5; D gene uncertain. The V gene lost 3 bases and the J gene lost 0 bases, with 4 bases spanning the gap. The CDR3 has 13 residues. Looked up from germline, CDR1 is SGHDT and CDR2 is YYEEEE. The DNA of the CDR3 is TGTGCCAGCAGCTACAATAGCAATCAGCCCCAGCATTTT. Its protein product is CASSYNSNQPQHF.

The rearrangement links TRBV20-1 to TRBJ1-6; tentative D call: TRBD1 (5 bases). The germline V gene has CDR1 DFQATT and CDR2 SNEGSKA (reference sequence). The CDR3 totals 11 residues. The V gene lost 4 bases and the J gene lost 13 bases, with 11 bases spanning the gap. The CDR3 nucleotides are TGCAGTGCTAAGGGGCCCGGGCCCCTCCACTTT. It is translated as CSAKGPGPLHF.

The V gene is TRBV19, the J gene TRBJ1-5; TRBD1 agrees at 8 bases. With 5 bases clipped from V and 7 bases from J, the junction kept 7 bases outside the gene matches. The CDR3 spans 14 residues. Germline CDR1 LNHDA, CDR2 SQIVND (reference sequence). The CDR3 DNA follows: TGTGCCAGTAGTGCCTCGACAGGGGAACAGCCCCAGCATTTT. Amino acid sequence: CASSASTGEQPQHF.

With regard to this clone: One end of the junction varies from germline; a read error may be responsible. J is TRBJ2-5 and V is TRBV30; D might be TRBD2 (6 bases). The CDR3 runs 14 residues. Germline values: CDR1 GTSNPN, CDR2 SVGIG (reference sequence). The CDR3 region is CARSGEALQETQYF. The DNA of the CDR3 is TGTGCCCGGAGTGGGGAGGCCCTCCAAGAGACCCAGTACTTC.

The CDR3 nucleotides read TGTGCCAGCGGGGGGGGAGGTTCCAGGCCCACTGAAGCTTTCTTT. Translation gives CASGGGGSRPTEAFF. The V gene is TRBV2, the J gene TRBJ1-1, with D maybe TRBD1 (5 bases). The V gene lost 8 bases and the J gene lost 4 bases, with 20 bases spanning the gap. CDR3 size: 15 residues. From germline, CDR1 is SNHLY and CDR2 FYNNEI.

This chain connects TRBV9 to TRBJ2-2; a weak D match, TRBD2 (5 bases). V lost 4 bases and J lost 1, with 8 bases in between. The CDR3 has 14 residues. Germline V CDR1 and CDR2: SGDLS, YYNGEE. The CDR3 protein is CASSPGLNTGELFF. The CDR3 nucleotides read TGTGCCAGCAGCCCTGGACTGAACACCGGGGAGCTGTTTTTT.

The chain carries TRBV6-5 and TRBJ1-2; D remains ambiguous. This CDR3 contains 13 residues. The germline V gene encodes CDR1 MNHEY and CDR2 SVGAGI. Deletions cut 5 bases from V and 4 bases from J, with 11 bases between. CDR3 amino acids: CASSEAPIYGYTF. DNA of the CDR3: TGTGCCAGCAGTGAAGCACCTATCTATGGCTACACCTTC.

There are a few counts of this clone. V and J are TRBV2 and TRBJ2-2; D is perhaps TRBD1 (5 bases). V was trimmed by 6 bases and J by 6 bases, leaving 11 bases between them. The CDR3 totals 13 residues. Looked up from germline, CDR1 is SNHLY and CDR2 is FYNNEI. The CDR3 DNA follows: TGTGCCAGCAGGGGGCCGGAGTCCGGGGAGCTGTTTTTT. As protein: CASRGPESGELFF.

This clone was detected a few times. The chain combines TRBV5-8 with TRBJ2-2; the match to TRBD1 covers 8 bases. Germline V gives CDR1 SGHTS, CDR2 YDEGEE. CDR3 length equals 15 residues. V dropped 4 bases and J dropped 4; count of bases not matched to a gene: 6. The CDR3 region is CASSAWTGSTGELFF. The CDR3 DNA reads as TGTGCCAGCAGCGCATGGACAGGGTCCACCGGGGAGCTGTTTTTT.

This chain connects TRBV4-2 to TRBJ2-1, with a tentative D call TRBD1 (6 bases). The V gene's germline CDR1 is LGHNA and CDR2 YNFKEQ. The CDR3 consists of 16 residues. V was shortened by 4 bases and J by 1 base, with 14 bases between the two germline ends. This CDR3 is CASSPSTGLSYNEQFF. The CDR3 coding sequence is TGTGCCAGCAGCCCCTCCACAGGGTTGTCCTACAATGAGCAGTTCTTC.

Concerning this clone itself: One end of the junction does not line up with germline, which may come from a read error. The rearrangement joins TRBV6-1 to TRBJ2-1, with TRBD2 matching 12 bases. Germline assignment: CDR1 MNHNS and CDR2 SASEGT. There are 11 residues in the CDR3. This CDR3 is CASSEGLAGVF. The CDR3 DNA follows: TGTGCCAGCAGTGAAGGACTAGCGGGGGTCTTC.